The source of this T cell receptor (beta chain) is a study of cytomegalovirus exposure and HLA in healthy donors. Overall study findings and caveats: Both high specificity and high sensitivity reportedly marked the classifier's diagnosis of cytomegalovirus status. When analyzed later, the rates of TCR association showed variation by HLA locus, with DRB1 the most and HLA-C the fewest. The study found most TCR sequences rare, yet found some public TCRs in many donors. The study flagged some 170 TCR beta chains as cytomegalovirus-associated.

The CDR3 is made up of 14 amino acids. Germline V gene lookup returns CDR1 MDHEN and CDR2 SYDVKM. V lost 6 bases to trimming and J lost 0 bases; unmatched junction nucleotides: 2. Points on this clone: The target antigen is unknown.

PCR used 60 Vbeta primers and 13 Jbeta primers. Sequencing used immunoSEQ multiplex PCR; TCRdb keeps in-frame clones, though not all of them. The sample consists of about 160,000 clones, over 70% of them appearing once. This chain uses TRBV28 with TRBJ1-5; the match to TRBD1 covers 7 bases. The TCR was taken from a woman aged 25 to 39 in good health and CMV-seronegative. The specimen sequenced was PBMCs. As DNA, the CDR3 is TGTGCCAGCAGGGGACAGCCTAGCAATCAGCCCCAGCATTTT. Translation gives CASRGQPSNQPQHF. The full variable domain, rest sourced from reference TRBV28 and TRBJ1-5, is DVKVTQSSRYLVKRTGEKVFLECVQDMDHENMFWYRQDPGLGLRLIYFSYDVKMKEKGDIPEGYSVSREKKERFSLILESASTNQTSMYLCASRGQPSNQPQHFGDGTRLSIL.